This T cell receptor beta chain comes out of a study of OX40 agonist ivuxolimab in advanced cancers. Study-level background: It was permissible to have had prior anti-PD-1, anti-PD-L1 or anti-CTLA-4 therapy, and approximately 38% had some.

This CDR3 region has 14 residues. Germline V gives CDR1 LNHDA, CDR2 SQIVND (reference sequence). Trimming took 3 bases from V and 0 from J, leaving 9 bases between them. General observations from the study: In CD8+ T cells, expanded clones were on average more numerous than in CD4+.

Produced via immunoSEQ multiplex PCR; TCRdb's table is partial and in-frame only. The repertoire consists of over 95,000 clones, with 95% to 97% occurring once and the leading ten covering around 2%. This clone was observed a few times. Its cognate antigen is unknown. The identical CDR3 is also encoded by other nucleotide sequences in the sample. The sequencing used CD4+ or CD8+ T cells sorted from blood, collected in a trial of the OX40 agonist ivuxolimab. The clonotype comes from an adult with an advanced solid tumor such as melanoma, head and neck, liver or kidney cancer. J is TRBJ2-7 and V is TRBV19; D possibly corresponds to TRBD1 (5 bases). The CDR3, as DNA: TGTGCCAGTAGTATCGGGCAGGGCTCCTACGAGCAGTACTTC. Its translation: CASSIGQGSYEQYF.